The T cell receptor beta chain under discussion was sequenced for a study of blood T cell repertoires in COVID-19. TCRdb keeps only in-frame clones here, not all; method: immunoSEQ multiplex PCR. The sample shows around 260,000 clones, around 86% of them seen only once. This CDR3 has 15 residues. Germline CDR1 reads SGDLS; CDR2 reads YYNGEE. Germline trimming cut 4 bases from V and 3 bases from J; bases unmatched to any gene: 9. The sample was peripheral blood. This TCR was sampled from a woman aged 40 to 50 who had recovered from COVID-19. This chain connects TRBV9 to TRBJ2-7; 8 bases fit TRBD2. The CDR3 DNA is TGTGCCAGCAGCCCATCGGGGGCGGGGGGCTACGAGCAGTACTTC. Protein product: CASSPSGAGGYEQYF. Full variable domain (remainder filled in from reference TRBV9 and TRBJ2-7): DSGVTQTPKHLITATGQRVTLRCSPRSGDLSVYWYQQSLDQGLQFLIQYYNGEERAKGNILERFSAQQFPDLHSELNLSSLELGDSALYFCASSPSGAGGYEQYFGPGTRLTVT.